Below are 9 T cell receptor beta chains sequenced from a single sample in a study of T cell repertoires in cytomegalovirus infection. TCRdb reanalysed the reads using MiXCR and keeps one entry per CDR3 protein. The sample contains about 310,000 distinct CDR3 sequences, about 9.1% of which appear only once. Sequencing was carried out using PBMCs. These receptors originate from a human donor in good health (CMV status not recorded). Some clones in this sample may be carry-over from other donors' samples.

The chain is built from TRBV20-1 and TRBJ1-5; the D gene is possibly TRBD1 (6 bases). The V gene's germline CDR1 is DFQATT and CDR2 SNEGSKA (reference sequence). The CDR3 extends over 13 amino acids. V shed 1 base and J shed 9 bases, with 13 bases lying between them. CDR3 DNA sequence: TGCAGTGCTAGAGTAGGGGACAAATGGCCCCAGCATTTT. Amino acids: CSARVGDKWPQHF.

This clonotype was seen repeatedly, ten times or more. The J gene is TRBJ1-1, the V gene TRBV27; D ambiguous. Germline CDR1 MNHEY, CDR2 SMNVEV (reference sequence). The CDR3 consists of 15 residues. Trimming cost V 3 bases and J 0 bases, with 11 bases left between them. CDR3 bases: TGTGCCAGCAGTTTCGGAGGAGCCATGAACACTGAAGCTTTCTTT. This sequence encodes CASSFGGAMNTEAFF.

About this clonotype itself: A much larger clone lies one base from this, so it may be a read error. The V and J genes are TRBV7-3 and TRBJ2-7; D tentatively reads TRBD1 or TRBD2 (5 bases each). CDR1 and CDR2 from the germline V gene are SGHTA and FQGTGA. The CDR3 runs to 16 residues. V gave up 4 bases and J gave up 2 bases, with 18 bases separating them. The CDR3 is CASSSMLRDGAYEQYF. DNA for the CDR3: TGTGCCAGCAGCTCCATGCTCCGGGACGGCGCCTACGAGCAGTACTTC.

This clonotype was seen at least ten times. This chain links TRBV6-1 with TRBJ2-1; TRBD1 aligns across 11 bases. V shed 4 bases, J shed 6 bases, and the junction held 8 bases outside the gene matches. Germline loops: CDR1 MNHNS, CDR2 SASEGT. The CDR3 spans 16 residues. CDR3 sequence reads: CASSAGQGATGNEQFF. CDR3 coding DNA: TGTGCCAGCAGTGCAGGACAGGGGGCGACGGGCAATGAGCAGTTCTTC.

The CDR3: CSARDSRLAGITDTQYF. CDR3 bases: TGCAGTGCTAGAGACTCTCGACTAGCGGGGATCACAGATACGCAGTATTTT. The chain uses TRBV20-1 and TRBJ2-3, with TRBD2 matching 11 bases. The CDR3 consists of 17 residues. In germline, CDR1 is DFQATT, CDR2 SNEGSKA (reference sequence). Unmatched junction bases numbered 7, after V lost 0 bases and J lost 2 bases.

This clonotype was recorded at least ten times. V usage is TRBV6-2 or TRBV6-3 and J usage is TRBJ1-1, with 9 bases matching TRBD1. The CDR3 totals 14 residues. In germline, CDR1 is MNHEY, CDR2 SVGEGT. The ends lost 6 bases at V and 0 bases at J; junction bases unmatched: 2. The CDR3 coding sequence is TGTGCCAGCAGCAGGGACAGGGTGAACACTGAAGCTTTCTTT. The encoded protein is CASSRDRVNTEAFF.

This clonotype was picked up many times. The rearrangement links TRBV20-1 to TRBJ1-2, with 10 bases lining up with TRBD1. After removal of 4 bases from V and 6 bases from J, the junction contained 8 bases not matched to a gene. Germline lookup yields CDR1 DFQATT and CDR2 SNEGSKA (reference sequence). The length of the CDR3 is 14 residues. The CDR3: CSATDRGQSNGYTF. The CDR3 nucleotides are TGCAGTGCTACAGACAGGGGGCAGAGTAATGGCTACACCTTC.

The V and J genes are TRBV19 and TRBJ2-1; D is ambiguous. Per germline, CDR1 LNHDA and CDR2 SQIVND (reference sequence). Trimming took off 7 bases at V and 5 bases at J, with 6 bases between the two ends. The length of the CDR3 is 11 residues. CDR3 amino acids: CASTEHNEQFF. The CDR3 bases are TGTGCCAGTACCGAGCACAATGAGCAGTTCTTC.

This clonotype appeared many times. The chain employs TRBV6-2 or TRBV6-3 and TRBJ2-7, with a tentative D call TRBD1 (5 bases). This CDR3 spans 13 amino acids. Germline assignment: CDR1 MNHEY and CDR2 SVGEGT. V lost 5 bases to trimming and J lost 4 bases, with 12 bases between them. CDR3: CASSQWQGYEQYV. In nucleotides, the CDR3 is TGTGCCAGCAGTCAATGGCAGGGATACGAGCAGTACGTC.